The subject of this entry is one T cell receptor beta chain. Antigen unknown. V trimming: 1 base; J trimming: 0 bases; junction bases outside the gene matches: 5. The length of the CDR3 is 16 residues. The germline V gene has CDR1 MGHDK and CDR2 SYGVNS. This sample was included in a study of beta chain features in type 1 diabetes. Expressed TCRB transcripts got sequenced, as all isolated RNA was reverse transcribed. Data came from immunoSEQ multiplex PCR; TCRdb stores just in-frame clones and leaves some out. Of hundreds of thousands of clones in the sample, 30% were seen once. General study points: Possibly, sequencing cDNA over-represented cells that had high TCR expression levels. All four CD4+ subsets of Type 1 diabetes patients contained TCRB CDR3s that were moderately but significantly shorter.

The chain uses TRBV25-1 and TRBJ1-2, with 7 bases matching TRBD1. The TCR comes from a man aged 18 to 29 in good health. Sequences were obtained from naive CD4+ T cells from blood. The CDR3: CASSEFRTGTNYGYTF. The DNA for the CDR3 is TGTGCCAGCAGTGAATTCAGGACAGGCACTAACTATGGCTACACCTTC.